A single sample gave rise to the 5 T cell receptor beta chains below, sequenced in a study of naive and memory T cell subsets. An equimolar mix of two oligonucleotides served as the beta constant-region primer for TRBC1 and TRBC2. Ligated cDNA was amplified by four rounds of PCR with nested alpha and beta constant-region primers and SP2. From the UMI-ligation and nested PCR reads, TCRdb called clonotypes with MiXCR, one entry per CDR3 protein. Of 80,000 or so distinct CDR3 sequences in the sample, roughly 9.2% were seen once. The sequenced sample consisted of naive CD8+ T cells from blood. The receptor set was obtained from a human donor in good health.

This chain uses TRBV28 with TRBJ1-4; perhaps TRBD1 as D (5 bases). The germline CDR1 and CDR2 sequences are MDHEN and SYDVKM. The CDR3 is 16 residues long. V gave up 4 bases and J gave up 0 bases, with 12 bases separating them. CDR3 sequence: CASSWRGAPTNEKLFF. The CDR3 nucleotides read TGTGCCAGCAGTTGGCGGGGCGCGCCAACTAATGAAAAACTGTTTTTT.

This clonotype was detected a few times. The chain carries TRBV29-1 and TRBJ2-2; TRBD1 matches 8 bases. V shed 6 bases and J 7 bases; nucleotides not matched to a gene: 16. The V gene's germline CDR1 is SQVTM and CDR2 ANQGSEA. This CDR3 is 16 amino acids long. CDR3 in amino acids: CSVVPRATGGGGELFF. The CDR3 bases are TGCAGCGTCGTCCCTCGGGCAACAGGGGGAGGCGGGGAGCTGTTTTTT.

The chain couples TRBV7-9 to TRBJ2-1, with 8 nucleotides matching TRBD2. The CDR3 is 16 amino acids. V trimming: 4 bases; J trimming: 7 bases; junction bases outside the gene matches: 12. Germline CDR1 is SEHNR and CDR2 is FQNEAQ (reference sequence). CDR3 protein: CASSYSAAGGRNEQFF. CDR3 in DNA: TGTGCCAGCAGCTACAGTGCGGCGGGAGGTAGGAATGAGCAGTTCTTC.

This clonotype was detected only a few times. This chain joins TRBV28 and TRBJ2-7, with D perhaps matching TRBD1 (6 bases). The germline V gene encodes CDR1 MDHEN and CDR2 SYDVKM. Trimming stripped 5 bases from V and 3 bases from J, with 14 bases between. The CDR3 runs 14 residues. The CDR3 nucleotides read TGTGCCAGCAGTCAGTTGGGACACCTCTACGAGCAGTACTTC. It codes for CASSQLGHLYEQYF.

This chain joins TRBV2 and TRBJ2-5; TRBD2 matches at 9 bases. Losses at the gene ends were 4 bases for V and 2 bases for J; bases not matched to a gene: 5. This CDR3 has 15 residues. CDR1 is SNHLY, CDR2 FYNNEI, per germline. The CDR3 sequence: CASSGQLAGQETQYF. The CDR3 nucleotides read TGTGCCAGCAGTGGGCAACTAGCGGGTCAAGAGACCCAGTACTTC. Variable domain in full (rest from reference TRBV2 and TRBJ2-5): EPEVTQTPSHQVTQMGQEVILRCVPISNHLYFYWYRQILGQKVEFLVSFYNNEISEKSEIFDDQFSVERPDGSNFTLKIRSTKLEDSAMYFCASSGQLAGQETQYFGPGTRLLVL.